This T cell receptor (beta chain) was captured by sequencing in a study of CD4 and CD8 cells across lung adenocarcinoma regions. TCRdb redid the calling of the PCR reads with MiXCR, one entry per CDR3 protein. The sample contains approximately 8,400 distinct CDR3 sequences, about 56% of which appear only once. Germline V gene lookup returns CDR1 SSHAT and CDR2 FNYEAQ (reference sequence). The CDR3 is made up of 15 amino acids. Donors had localized lung adenocarcinoma, a non-small cell lung cancer. In regard to this clonotype: Its ends do not fully match the called genes, so a read error is possible.

The TCR originated in a female donor with lung adenocarcinoma. The CD4 and CD8 labels of this study may be unreliable. The sequencing sample was made of CD8+ T cells from the center of a lung tumor. V gene TRBV7-7 combines with J gene TRBJ2-3; 8 bases align to TRBD2. CDR3 loop: CASSLVGGATDTQYF. The CDR3, as DNA: TGTGCTAGCAGCTTAGTCGGGGGGGCAACAGATACGCAGTATTTT.